This TCR beta chain was recorded in a study of shared clonotypes between healthy human individuals (dated by TCRdb to about 2020). Some background on the complete study: Two women and a few men aged 18 to 49 years were included in the cohort. Between about 0.8 and 9 billion PBMCs per donor were obtained by leukapheresis. Blood TCR repertoires of several healthy adults were deeply sequenced to estimate repertoire size and the extent of clonotype sharing between individuals. To increase sequencing depth and limit assay-specific biases, TCR repertoire library preparation and sequencing were carried out by different laboratories using diverse techniques. Per donor, three plates each were used for CD4 naive and CD4 memory, two for CD8 naive, and one for CD8 memory.

According to the germline V gene (reference sequence), CDR1 reads MNHEY and CDR2 reads SMNVEV. For this chain, trimming is 1 base at the V end and 9 bases at the J end, and the number of junction bases without a gene match is 7. The CDR3 has 17 amino acids, counting the end cysteine and phenylalanine. Only the CDR3 portion is preserved as DNA: 51 bases, with reading frame beginning at the first base. Using the deep immunoSEQ assay, TCR CDR3 regions were amplified from genomic DNA by multiplex PCR. For each cell subset, the extracted genomic DNA was distributed evenly across all wells of several immunoSEQ 96-well plates, and each plate served as one replicate. For sorted subsets, approximately 210 ng genomic DNA, equal to 30,000 or so T cell genomes, was loaded into each replicate PCR. The purified libraries were quantified using a Qubit 3.0 fluorometer, sized with a Bioanalyzer 2100, and then quantified again using the KAPA Library Quantification kit. A separate single-read 150-cycle Illumina NextSeq 550 flow cell was used to sequence each immunoSEQ 96-well plate. The paper's data handling went like this. The immunoSEQ output contained only junctional sequences without quality scores, so filtering could not match that applied to full-length reads. To assign V/J genes and CDR3, sequences were annotated using PyIR, a Python wrapper for IgBLAST v1.9, with IMGT germline references. Any read was removed if the V/J assignment was weak (E-value above 1e-6), the CDR3 was missing, or the read contained stop codons, out-of-frame junctions, or ambiguous translated residues. V3J clonotypes were defined as sequences sharing the same inferred V gene, J gene, and CDR3 amino acid sequence. The percentage overlap between two repertoires was calculated by dividing the number of shared unique clonotypes by the size of the smaller repertoire. Three approaches were used to assess repertoire richness: RTK rarefaction, the Chao1 estimator, and Recon v2.1 estimates of unobserved clonotypes. OLGA was used to compute generation probabilities for all TCRbeta clonotypes that the gDNA method yielded from a handful of donors. The table comes from immuneACCESS by way of TCRdb, which keeps in-frame sequences with V and J called. Part of the clones is missing from these tables; in studies checked, under half for an unresolved V gene and the rest for unknown reasons. V and J calls and clone size are those listed in that table; D and trimming were worked out from the DNA. In all, the sample holds around 2,000,000 clones, and under 95% of those were seen once. The biggest ten clones account for 1.7% of the sample.

The paper as a whole reports these results and caveats: The small number of donors limited the genetic and exposure-history diversity represented. Across four donors, 5% to 6% of naive CD4, approximately 3.5% of naive CD8, 2.3% of memory CD4, and approximately 0.4% of memory CD8 clonotypes were shared. Sampling was limited to blood, and TCR repertoires in tissue likely differ from TCR repertoires in blood. Estimated clonotype richness was generally larger for naive than for memory subsets. Pairwise subsampling led to the expectation that sequencing depth would affect the degree of clonotype sharing among donors. Even with the large sequencing depth, rarefaction of the sorted-subset datasets indicated that sequencing was incomplete. Higher generation probabilities were observed for clonotypes shared by all four sorted-subset donors than for non-shared clonotypes.

On this clone itself: Its antigen has not been determined. Base qualities are not provided; no much larger clone lies one nucleotide away.

For the CD8 naive samples, CD45RO-negative cells were positively selected for CCR7, yielding a CD45RA+CCR7+ population from which TemRA cells were excluded. Healthy HIV-negative adults with no recently reported acute infections or vaccinations were included as donors. Only Caucasian adults living in Nashville, Tennessee, USA were represented among the donors. Blood was obtained by leukapheresis, after which PBMCs were separated by Ficoll-Histopaque density gradient centrifugation and cryopreserved in liquid nitrogen vapor phase. Purity and quantity of every magnetically sorted T cell population were checked by analytical flow cytometry. Genomic DNA was isolated from each sorted fraction and quantified by UV absorbance on a Nanodrop 2000c.

The source material was naive CD8+ T cells from PBMCs. The sample's cell subset or site label is to be understood as: CD45RA+CCR7+. The TCR was taken from a young man in good health. Some clones in this sample may be carry-over from other donors' samples. The chain is encoded by TRBV27 joined to TRBJ2-1, and TRBD2 matches 15 of the central bases. The DNA reads as follows: TGTGCCAGCAGTTTATTCCCCGGACTAGCGGGAGGGCCTGAGCAGTTCTTC. Translated, it reads CASSLFPGLAGGPEQFF.